The rows below give T cell receptor beta chains drawn from one sample of a study of shared clonotypes between healthy human individuals. Clones were read by immunoSEQ multiplex PCR, and TCRdb kept only the in-frame ones, dropping some. The table shows approximately 2.5 million clones, with approximately 92% occurring only once. The specimen sequenced was naive CD4+ T cells sorted from blood. These receptors were taken from a man younger than 35 in good health. Both conserved end residues are trimmed from each CDR3. The order of the fields is CDR3 protein, clone size, J gene, V gene. Clone sizes are given selectively: once, few, many, or a class where the clone is expanded.

CDR3: ASSLETGAGYEQY
size: -
J: TRBJ2-7
V: TRBV27

CDR3: AWSPGARNEQF
size: -
J: TRBJ2-1
V: TRBV30

CDR3: ASSQTGANTEAF
size: -
J: TRBJ1-1
V: TRBV5-1

CDR3: ASSTDRVGEKLF
size: -
J: TRBJ1-4
V: TRBV6-1

CDR3: ASGSSGPSTDTQY
size: -
J: TRBJ2-3
V: TRBV12-5

CDR3: ASSFTQAREQY
size: -
J: TRBJ2-7
V: TRBV5-1

CDR3: ASSEPRLYGYT
size: -
J: TRBJ1-2
V: TRBV6-1

CDR3: ASSLPGAGEQY
size: -
J: TRBJ2-7
V: TRBV7-9

CDR3: ASSLRLGAGETQY
size: -
J: TRBJ2-5
V: TRBV11-1

CDR3: ASSSQGSTYEQY
size: -
J: TRBJ2-7
V: TRBV11-2

CDR3: ASSSANQPQH
size: few
J: TRBJ1-5
V: TRBV28

CDR3: ASSLPGTGLREQY
size: -
J: TRBJ2-7
V: TRBV6-9

CDR3: ASSEISGQFKEQY
size: -
J: TRBJ2-7
V: TRBV2

CDR3: ASSLLAGDPGEQF
size: -
J: TRBJ2-1
V: TRBV7-6

CDR3: ASSLVSAGLAYNEQF
size: -
J: TRBJ2-1
V: TRBV5-1

CDR3: ASSPSGSWYEQY
size: -
J: TRBJ2-7
V: TRBV11-2

CDR3: ASSFPGTGSNEQY
size: -
J: TRBJ2-7
V: TRBV5-1

CDR3: AWSFRRVEPNTGELF
size: -
J: TRBJ2-2
V: TRBV30

CDR3: ASSSRDREVNQPQH
size: -
J: TRBJ1-5
V: TRBV28

CDR3: ASSPAGDNSPLH
size: -
J: TRBJ1-6
V: TRBV18